This entry describes one T cell receptor (beta chain). Its cognate antigen is unknown. Germline V lookup: CDR1 GTSNPN, CDR2 SVGIG (reference sequence). J lost 3 bases, V lost 3 bases, and 6 bases had no gene match. The CDR3 covers 14 residues. This record belongs to a study of shared clonotypes between healthy human individuals. Study-level results: The rarefaction results pointed to incomplete sorted-subset sequencing despite large depth.

TCRdb's copy holds only in-frame clones and misses some; the assay was immunoSEQ multiplex PCR. The sample records about 2.4 million clones, approximately 94% being singletons. Specimen: naive CD4+ T cells from PBMCs. The subset was: CD45RA+ positively selected. The clonotype comes from a man aged 18 to 29 in good health. Some clones in this sample may be carry-over from other donors' samples. The V and J genes are TRBV30 and TRBJ2-7; TRBD1 matches at 9 bases. The CDR3 sequence is CAWRAGTGYYEQYF. CDR3 sequence (DNA): TGTGCCTGGAGGGCCGGGACAGGGTACTACGAGCAGTACTTC.